This entry lists 18 T cell receptor beta chains sequenced from one sample in a study of blood T cell repertoires in COVID-19 (dated by TCRdb to 2020 to 2021). The library was produced with the immunoSEQ multiplex PCR assay. Drawn from immuneACCESS, this table holds only the in-frame rearrangements with V and J called that TCRdb kept. Clones are partly lost; checked studies trace under half to an unresolved V gene and leave the rest unexplained. Present in this sample are approximately 170,000 clones, around 87% of which were seen just once. The leading ten clones occupy around 3.5% of the sample. Sequences were obtained from peripheral blood. The receptors here all came from a man between 18 and 35 years old with active or convalescent COVID-19.

The V call is TRBV4-1, the J call TRBJ2-3; D might be TRBD1 (6 bases). Trimming shortened V by 3 bases and J by 2 bases, and 12 bases separated the two germline ends. Looked up from germline, CDR1 is MGHRA and CDR2 is YSYEKL. The CDR3 sequence is 15 residues long. Written as DNA, the CDR3 is TGCGCCAGCAGCCAGCCGGGACATTACACAGATACGCAGTATTTT. It is translated as CASSQPGHYTDTQYF.

The chain combines TRBV6-2 or TRBV6-3 with TRBJ2-5; 8 bases are a match to TRBD2. The CDR3 is 17 amino acids. Unmatched junction bases numbered 16, after V lost 6 bases and J lost 4 bases. CDR1 and CDR2 (germline): MNHEY, SVGEGT. The CDR3 here is CASSPPLAGRGAETQYF. CDR3 bases: TGTGCCAGCAGCCCCCCCTTAGCGGGGAGGGGGGCAGAGACCCAGTACTTC.

Points on this clone: The junction departs from germline at one end; a sequencing error may be responsible. This sequence joins TRBV2 and TRBJ2-7; TRBD2 matches at 9 bases. The germline V gene encodes CDR1 SNHLY and CDR2 FYNNEI. This CDR3 is built from 15 residues. The CDR3 DNA follows: TGTGCCAGCAGAGGTAGCGGGAGAAGGTCCTCCGAGCAGTACTTC. Translating gives CASRGSGRRSSEQYF.

The chain recombines TRBV24-1 with TRBJ2-1; 13 bases map to TRBD2. V lost 3 bases, J lost 8 bases, and 6 bases stayed unmatched. This CDR3 has 16 amino acids. Looked up from germline, CDR1 is KGHDR and CDR2 is SFDVKD. CDR3 nucleotide sequence: TGTGCCACCAGTGATGGACTAGCGGGAGTTGACCATGAGCAGTTCTTC. Encoded protein: CATSDGLAGVDHEQFF.

The V and J genes are TRBV29-1 and TRBJ2-7, with 7 bases identical to TRBD2. Germline V gene sequence: CDR1 SQVTM, CDR2 ANQGSEA. After removal of 7 bases from V and 3 bases from J, the junction contained 15 bases not matched to a gene. CDR3 length equals 15 residues. The CDR3: CSALSAGENLYEQYF. The CDR3 nucleotides are TGCAGCGCCCTATCTGCGGGAGAAAATCTCTACGAGCAGTACTTC.

The V and J genes are TRBV5-1 and TRBJ2-7; tentative D call: TRBD1 (6 bases). Germline lookup yields CDR1 SGHRS and CDR2 YFSETQ. Trimming stripped 1 base from V and 0 bases from J, with 11 bases between. The CDR3 consists of 15 residues. CDR3 amino acids: CASSLFAGDSYEQYF. CDR3 sequence (DNA): TGCGCCAGCAGCTTGTTCGCAGGGGACTCCTACGAGCAGTACTTC.

This clone has a handful of counts. CDR3 sequence: CASSLRGGTSYEQYF. The CDR3, as DNA: TGTGCCAGCAGTCTCCGTGGGGGGACGTCCTACGAGCAGTACTTC. The V and J genes are TRBV6-2 or TRBV6-3 and TRBJ2-7; the D gene is possibly TRBD2 (6 bases). The CDR3 loop spans 15 amino acids. The V and J ends lost 5 bases and 1 base respectively, with 15 bases between them. Germline V lookup: CDR1 MNHEY, CDR2 SVGEGT.

The V and J genes are TRBV19 and TRBJ1-2; D is possibly TRBD1 (5 bases). The CDR3 loop spans 10 amino acids. The germline CDR1 and CDR2 sequences are LNHDA and SQIVND (reference sequence). In DNA form, the CDR3 reads TGTAGGGGTGCTAACTATGGCTACACCTTC. Protein sequence: CRGANYGYTF.

The genes are TRBV27 and TRBJ2-2; D remains ambiguous. Germline assignment: CDR1 MNHEY and CDR2 SMNVEV (reference sequence). V lost 3 bases and J 4 bases, leaving 9 bases between the germline ends. The CDR3 contains 14 residues. CDR3 sequence: CASSFSSPTGELFF. The CDR3 coding sequence is TGTGCCAGCAGTTTTTCATCCCCCACCGGGGAGCTGTTTTTT.

The chain employs TRBV2 and TRBJ1-2, with TRBD1 as a possible D gene (5 bases). Germline CDR1 is SNHLY and CDR2 is FYNNEI. The length of the CDR3 is 19 residues. With 5 bases removed from V and 3 bases from J, the gap between germline ends came to 28 bases. CDR3 amino acids: CASSRIGRPAPSTDYGYTF. CDR3 DNA sequence: TGTGCCAGCAGTAGGATAGGACGGCCGGCCCCCTCGACAGACTATGGCTACACCTTC.

This chain joins TRBV18 and TRBJ1-1; the D gene is possibly TRBD1 (6 bases). Between the trimmed V and J ends, which lost 3 bases and 0 bases, there was a span of 8 bases. Germline V lookup: CDR1 KGHSH, CDR2 LQKENI. The CDR3 spans 14 residues. Written as DNA, the CDR3 is TGTGCCAGCTCACCGGGACACTTGAACACTGAAGCTTTCTTT. Protein product: CASSPGHLNTEAFF.

This chain uses TRBV15 with TRBJ2-3; 10 bases map to TRBD2. From germline, CDR1 is LNHNV and CDR2 YYDKDF (reference sequence). The CDR3 has 16 amino acids. With 5 bases clipped from V and 5 bases from J, the junction kept 10 bases outside the gene matches. The CDR3 DNA reads TGTGCCACCAGCGGACGCCCGGGACTAGCGATAGATACGCAGTATTTT. It translates to CATSGRPGLAIDTQYF.

The genes are TRBV6-5 and TRBJ2-5, with D perhaps matching TRBD2 (6 bases). The CDR3 has 12 residues. Trimming removed 7 bases from V and 5 bases from J, with 11 bases in between. CDR1 MNHEY and CDR2 SVGAGI come from the germline V gene. The chain's CDR3 is CASNNGGETQYF. CDR3 DNA: TGTGCCAGCAATAATGGGGGGGAGACCCAGTACTTC.

The chain links TRBV28 to TRBJ1-2, with 10 bases that match TRBD1. The CDR3 length is 16 residues. Germline values: CDR1 MDHEN, CDR2 SYDVKM. Unmatched junction bases numbered 9, after V lost 6 bases and J lost 2 bases. DNA of the CDR3: TGTGCCAGCAGCTACTTTCCGGGACAGGGGAACTATGGCTACACCTTC. As protein: CASSYFPGQGNYGYTF.

A few counts support this clone. This rearrangement joins TRBV5-1 to TRBJ1-1, with TRBD1 as a possible D gene (5 bases). The CDR3 contains 13 residues. With 3 bases removed from V and 10 bases from J, the gap between germline ends came to 16 bases. From germline, CDR1 is SGHRS and CDR2 YFSETQ. DNA for the CDR3: TGCGCCAGCAGCTGGCTCGAGGGGACTAGAGCTTTCTTT. This codes for CASSWLEGTRAFF. The variable domain in full, with the rest retrieved from reference TRBV5-1 and TRBJ1-1, is KAGVTQTPRYLIKTRGQQVTLSCSPISGHRSVSWYQQTPGQGLQFLFEYFSETQRNKGNFPGRFSGRQFSNSRSEMNVSTLELGDSALYLCASSWLEGTRAFFGQGTRLTVV.

The genes are TRBV29-1 and TRBJ1-2, with D hard to call. CDR3 length equals 12 residues. The germline V gene has CDR1 SQVTM and CDR2 ANQGSEA. Trimming removed 3 bases at V and 8 bases at J, with 13 bases between. This CDR3 reads CSVEAGEGGYTF. The DNA for the CDR3 is TGCAGCGTTGAGGCCGGGGAGGGAGGCTACACCTTC. The complete variable domain, with remaining parts taken from reference TRBV29-1 and TRBJ1-2, reads SAVISQKPSRDICQRGTSLTIQCQVDSQVTMMFWYRQQPGQSLTLIATANQGSEATYESGFVIDKFPISRPNLTFSTLTVSNMSPEDSSIYLCSVEAGEGGYTFGSGTRLTVV.

With respect to this clone: This CDR3 is also generated by other DNA sequences in the sample. This rearrangement joins TRBV5-1 to TRBJ2-3, with a possible D match to TRBD1 (6 bases). This CDR3 has 15 residues. V was clipped by 0 bases and J by 0 bases, with 8 bases between them. Looked up from germline, CDR1 is SGHRS and CDR2 is YFSETQ. The chain's CDR3 is CASSLVGGSTDTQYF. CDR3 nucleotide sequence: TGCGCCAGCAGCTTGGTAGGGGGAAGCACAGATACGCAGTATTTT.

The rearrangement uses TRBV24-1 and TRBJ2-1; D ambiguous. This CDR3 comprises 11 residues. CDR1 and CDR2 from the germline V gene are KGHDR and SFDVKD. Deletions cut 6 bases from V and 9 bases from J, with 8 bases between. The CDR3 loop is CATSNPSEQFF. In DNA, the CDR3 is TGTGCCACCAGTAATCCCTCTGAGCAGTTCTTC.